These 3 T cell receptor beta chains were all obtained from the same sample, sequenced in a study of cytomegalovirus exposure and HLA in healthy donors. Researchers ran the PCR with 60 Vbeta and 13 Jbeta primers. The assay was immunoSEQ multiplex PCR, and TCRdb's table has in-frame clones only and misses some. This sample's table has about 200,000 clones. Sequencing was done on a sample of PBMCs. Receptors were obtained from a girl aged 2 to 9 in good health and CMV-seropositive.

This chain links TRBV29-1 with TRBJ2-2, with D possibly matching TRBD1 (6 bases). Germline V gene data show CDR1 as SQVTM and CDR2 as ANQGSEA. V was cut by 2 bases and J by 4 bases, with 17 bases left in between. The CDR3 is made up of 16 amino acids. The CDR3 is CSVEWALGASTGELFF. CDR3 bases: TGCAGCGTTGAATGGGCGTTGGGGGCGAGCACCGGGGAGCTGTTTTTT.

The genes are TRBV5-1 and TRBJ2-5; tentative D call: TRBD2 (7 bases). This CDR3 comprises 14 residues. V lost 2 bases and J 2 bases, leaving 10 bases between the germline ends. Looked up from germline, CDR1 is SGHRS and CDR2 is YFSETQ. The CDR3: CASSLSGTQETQYF. Here the CDR3 DNA reads TGCGCCAGCAGCTTAAGCGGGACACAAGAGACCCAGTACTTC.

The chain carries TRBV28 and TRBJ2-3, with TRBD2 matching over 8 bases. Per germline, CDR1 MDHEN and CDR2 SYDVKM. V lost 6 bases to trimming and J lost 3 bases; unmatched junction nucleotides: 14. The CDR3 length is 17 residues. The CDR3 protein is CASSTLNPGLGTDTQYF. CDR3 nucleotides: TGTGCCAGCAGCACGCTCAACCCGGGACTAGGGACAGATACGCAGTATTTT.